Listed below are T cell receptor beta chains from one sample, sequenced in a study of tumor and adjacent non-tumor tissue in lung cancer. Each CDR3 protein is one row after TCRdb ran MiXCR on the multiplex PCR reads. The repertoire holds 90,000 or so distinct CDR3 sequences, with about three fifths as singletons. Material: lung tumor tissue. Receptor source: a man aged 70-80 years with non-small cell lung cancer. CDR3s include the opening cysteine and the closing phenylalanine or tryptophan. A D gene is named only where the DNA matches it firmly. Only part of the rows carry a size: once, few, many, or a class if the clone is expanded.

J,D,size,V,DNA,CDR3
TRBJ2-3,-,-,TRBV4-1,TGCGCCAGCTGCCAAGGCCCAGCGAGAGATACGCAGTATTTT,CASCQGPARDTQYF
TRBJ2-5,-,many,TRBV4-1,TGCGCCAGCAGCCTGACAGGGACTGGGGAGACCCAGTACTTC,CASSLTGTGETQYF
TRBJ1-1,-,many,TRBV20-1,TGCAGCGGGCGGGGGGGCTACACTGAAGCTTTCTTT,CSGRGGYTEAFF
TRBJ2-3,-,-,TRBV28,TGTGCCAGCAGTTTAAGGGCAGATACGCAGTATTTT,CASSLRADTQYF
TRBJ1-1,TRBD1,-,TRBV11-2,TGTGCCAGCAGCAAGACCCAGGGGGGGACTGATGCTTTCTTT,CASSKTQGGTDAFF
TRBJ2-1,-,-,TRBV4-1,TGCGCCAGCAGCCAACTAGAAACCCATGAGCAGTTCTTC,CASSQLETHEQFF
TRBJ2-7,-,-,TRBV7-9,TGTGCCAGCAGCTTAGCGTTGGGCGGCGCCTACGAGCAGTACTTC,CASSLALGGAYEQYF
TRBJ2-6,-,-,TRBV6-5,TGTGCCAGCAGTTCCACATATCGGGGGATTAGGGTCAACGTCCTGACTTTT,CASSSTYRGIRVNVLTF
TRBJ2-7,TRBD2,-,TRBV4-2,TGTGCCACCAGCCAGGCTGTCACTAGCGGGAGTAACGAGCTGTACTTC,CATSQAVTSGSNELYF
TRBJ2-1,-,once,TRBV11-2,TGTCCCAGCAGCTTGGGGAAGGGCGGCACTTACAATGAGCAGTTCTTC,CPSSLGKGGTYNEQFF
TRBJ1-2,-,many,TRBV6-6,TGTGCCAGCAGTTACTCATTCCGTTCCGCAGTCTATGGCTACACCTTC,CASSYSFRSAVYGYTF
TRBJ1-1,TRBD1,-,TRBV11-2,TGTGTCAGCAGCTTCTCGACAGGGGGGAGTACTGAAGCTTTCTTT,CVSSFSTGGSTEAFF
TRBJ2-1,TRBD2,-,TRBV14,TGTGCCAGCGGAGCGGGACTCTTCAATGAGCAGTTCTTC,CASGAGLFNEQFF
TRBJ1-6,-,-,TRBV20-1,TGCAGTGTTCCCTTTAGGGAGTCTTCGTTACAAAATAATTCACCCCTCCACTTT,CSVPFRESSLQNNSPLHF
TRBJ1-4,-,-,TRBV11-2,TGTGCCAGCAGCCCGGGGTCAGGAGATGGGGAAAAACTGTCTTTT,CASSPGSGDGEKLSF
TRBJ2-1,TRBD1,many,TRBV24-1,TGTGCCACCAGTGTAACAGGGGGCTACAATGAGCAGTTCTTC,CATSVTGGYNEQFF
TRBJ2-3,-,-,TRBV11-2,TGTGCCAGCAGTTCCCTCGGGAGTAGCTGGAGCACAGATACGCAGTATTTT,CASSSLGSSWSTDTQYF
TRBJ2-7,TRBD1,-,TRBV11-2,TGTGCCAGCAGCCGCGGGACAGGACCCCGTAACTTC,CASSRGTGPRNF
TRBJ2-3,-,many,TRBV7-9,TGTGCCAGCAGATCCCAGGGCCCTAGCACAGATACGCAGTATTTT,CASRSQGPSTDTQYF
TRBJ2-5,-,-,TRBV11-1,TGTGCCAGCAGCGGAGTTGGACATGGCCAGTACTTC,CASSGVGHGQYF
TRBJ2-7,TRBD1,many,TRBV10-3,TGTGCCATCAGTTTGGGACAGGGGGAGTTCGAGCAGTACTTC,CAISLGQGEFEQYF
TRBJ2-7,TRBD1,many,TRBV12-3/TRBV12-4,TGTGCCAGCAGTCCCCAGGGGGCGCGAATCTACGAGCAGTACTTC,CASSPQGARIYEQYF
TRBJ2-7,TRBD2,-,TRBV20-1,TGCAGTGCTACTCTAGCGGGATGCGAGCAGTACTTC,CSATLAGCEQYF
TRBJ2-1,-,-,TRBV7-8,TGTGCCAGCAGCCCCTACGCTAAGGGGGAACGCAATGAGCAGTTCTTC,CASSPYAKGERNEQFF
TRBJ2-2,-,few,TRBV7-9,TGTGCCAGCTCTTTAGCGTCCAACACCGGGGAGCTGTTTTTT,CASSLASNTGELFF
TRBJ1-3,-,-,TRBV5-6,TGTGCCAGTAGCTCTATCTCTGGAAACGCCATATATTTT,CASSSISGNAIYF
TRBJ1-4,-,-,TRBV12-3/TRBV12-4,TGTGCCAGCAGCCGCAAGGAGGAAAAACCGTTTTTC,CASSRKEEKPFF